The table lists the clone carrying this T cell receptor (beta chain) with many counts. Its antigen remains unknown. Trimming cost V 2 bases and J 8 bases, with 15 bases left between them. The length of the CDR3 is 14 residues. Germline assignment: CDR1 LGHDT and CDR2 YNNKEL (reference sequence). The entry originates in a study of human T cells and chemical hapten exposure. Study results and limitations: Versus controls, significantly more large CDR3 similarity clusters arose from expanded TCRs.

Sample time point: pre-sensitization, week 0. Specified treatment: therapeutic diphenylcyclopropenone sensitization with weekly scalp DPC. TCRdb independently ran MiXCR on the RACE reads; one entry per CDR3 protein. Of roughly 380,000 distinct CDR3 sequences detected, 4.5% to 5.5% appear once; the ten largest clones hold 2% to 3%. The V call is TRBV3-1, the J call TRBJ1-2, with D maybe TRBD1 (5 bases). This specimen consisted of whole blood, obtained in connection with sensitization to the hapten diphenylcyclopropenone (DPC). This clonotype was obtained from a woman between 45 and 60 years old with alopecia areata. Some clones in this sample may be carry-over from other donors' samples. CDR3 loop: CASSQMVGEGGYTF. Here the CDR3 DNA reads TGTGCCAGCAGCCAAATGGTAGGGGAGGGAGGCTACACCTTC.